This TCR beta chain was retrieved from a study of post-analysis software for immune sequencing data (dated by TCRdb to the mid-2010s). The study in broad terms: Relapsing-remitting, secondary progressive and progressive-relapsing multiple sclerosis were recorded as disease courses, and subtype annotation was lacking for some patients. The patient repertoires were compared against 11 previously published healthy control repertoires obtained from donors aged about 6 to 28 years. A subset of samples was prepared in parallel using single-end sample barcoding, then pooled and co-amplified after Illumina adapter ligation. Study-level results and caveats: The multiple sclerosis patient group was slightly younger than the control group. Direct clustering with F measure showed strong co-clustering of samples prepared in the same batch, prompting a batch-effect correction. Multiple sclerosis patients had significantly lower normalized Chao1 diversity than controls, a result that suggests substantial peripheral T-cell clonal expansion. Significantly higher frequencies in patients than in controls were found for roughly 5 TRBV segments, including TRBV5-6, TRBV5-1 and TRBV20-1.

This clonotype was recorded a few times. Its binding antigen is unknown. No quality values exist for individual bases; no much larger clone is one base distant. To demonstrate the VDJtools post-analysis software, the study profiled TCR beta repertoires from the peripheral blood of about 13 young patients with multiple sclerosis. Multiple sclerosis patients were children and adolescents aged about 6 to 15 years. Sequences SGHRS (CDR1) and YFSETQ (CDR2) are obtained from the germline V gene. The CDR3, cysteine through phenylalanine, is 14 amino acids long. Solely the CDR3 DNA is kept, with 42 bases framed from the first base. The V end loses 3 bases and the J end loses 3 bases, and a stretch of 11 bases separates them. Libraries were constructed by PCR. For sequencing, an Illumina HiSeq 2500 was employed. To reduce PCR and sequencing biases, unique molecular identifiers were built into the TCR beta cDNA libraries. Approximately 500,000 cDNA molecules were obtained for every 1 to 10 million input T cells, so each molecule roughly corresponded to one T cell. Patient libraries were prepared and sequenced with the same protocol used for the earlier healthy control dataset. Samples belonging to the same batch were prepared together, multiplexed and sequenced on a shared HiSeq lane. The authors processed their data as follows. MIGEC was used to process the raw barcoded reads, and molecular identifier groups with only a single read were discarded before consensus assembly and CDR3 extraction. Clonotype tables were post-analysed with VDJtools, normalizing diversity by down-sampling all datasets to the smallest sample size. In repertoire overlap clustering, CDR3 amino acid sequences, but not nucleotide sequences, were matched to correct batch-related cross-sample contamination. TCRdb applied fastp at Q25 and MiXCR to the public reads, then kept only in-frame beta chains. Every CDR3 protein is listed once, alongside the most common genes and DNA of its rows. The authors' filters were not applied to this entry. In all, the sample holds 180,000 or so distinct CDR3 sequences, and around 29% of those were seen once. Roughly 3.5% of the sample goes to the ten largest clones.

The V gene is TRBV5-1 and the J gene is TRBJ2-3; the D gene identity is not certain. Sequencing was performed on blood. This TCR was sampled from a girl aged 2-17 years with multiple sclerosis. CDR3 loop: CASSSSPPTDTQYF. Read as DNA, the sequence is TGCGCCAGCAGCTCCTCACCCCCGACAGATACGCAGTATTTT.